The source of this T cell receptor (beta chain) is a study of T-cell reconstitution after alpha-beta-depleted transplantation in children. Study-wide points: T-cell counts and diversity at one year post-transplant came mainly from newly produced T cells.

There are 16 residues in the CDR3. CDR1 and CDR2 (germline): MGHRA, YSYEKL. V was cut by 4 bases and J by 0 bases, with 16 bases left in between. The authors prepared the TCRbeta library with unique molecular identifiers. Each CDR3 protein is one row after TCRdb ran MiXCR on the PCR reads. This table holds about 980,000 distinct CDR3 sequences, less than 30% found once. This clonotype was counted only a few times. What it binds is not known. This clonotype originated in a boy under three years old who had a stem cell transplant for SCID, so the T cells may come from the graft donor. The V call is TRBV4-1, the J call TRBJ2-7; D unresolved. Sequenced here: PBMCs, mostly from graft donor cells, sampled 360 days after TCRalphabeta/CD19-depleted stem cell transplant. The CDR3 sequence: CASSLKATGTSYEQYF. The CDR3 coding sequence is TGCGCCAGCAGCCTGAAGGCCACGGGCACCTCCTACGAGCAGTACTTC.